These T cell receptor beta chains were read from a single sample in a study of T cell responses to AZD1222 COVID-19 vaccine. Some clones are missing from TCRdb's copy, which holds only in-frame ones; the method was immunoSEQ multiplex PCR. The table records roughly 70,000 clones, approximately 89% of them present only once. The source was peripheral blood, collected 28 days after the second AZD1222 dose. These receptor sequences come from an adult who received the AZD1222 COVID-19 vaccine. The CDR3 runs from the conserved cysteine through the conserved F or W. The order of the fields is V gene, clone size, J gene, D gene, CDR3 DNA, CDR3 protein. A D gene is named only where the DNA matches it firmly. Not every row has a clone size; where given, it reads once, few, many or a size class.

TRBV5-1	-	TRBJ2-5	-	TGCGCCAGCAGCCTTTACGCCCTCGGGACCCAGTACTTC	CASSLYALGTQYF
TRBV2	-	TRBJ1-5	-	TGTGCCAGCAGTGAAGACCAGGGAAATAGCAATCAGCCCCAGCATTTT	CASSEDQGNSNQPQHF
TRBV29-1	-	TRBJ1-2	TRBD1	TGCAGCGTTGATTTGTGGGGGCGACAGGGTGGCTACACCTTC	CSVDLWGRQGGYTF
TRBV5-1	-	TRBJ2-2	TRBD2	TGCGCCAGCAGCTTGGTTGCGGGAGGCCCGAACACCGGGGAGCTGTTTTTT	CASSLVAGGPNTGELFF
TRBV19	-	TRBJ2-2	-	TGTGCCAGTAGTATATCGCAGGGCGGTGTCGGGGAGCTGTTTTTT	CASSISQGGVGELFF
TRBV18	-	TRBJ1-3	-	TGTGCCAGCTCACCAAAAACAGCTGGAAACACCATATATTTT	CASSPKTAGNTIYF
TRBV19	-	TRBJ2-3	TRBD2	TGTGCCAGTAGTGAGATTAGCGGGGGGGCTCCGTATTTT	CASSEISGGAPYF
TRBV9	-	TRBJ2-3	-	TGTGCCAGCAGCGTAGCATTCACAGATACGCAGTATTTT	CASSVAFTDTQYF
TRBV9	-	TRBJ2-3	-	TGTGCCAGCAGCGTAACGGCGATTAGCACAGATACGCAGTATTTT	CASSVTAISTDTQYF
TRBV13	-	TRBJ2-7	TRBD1	TGTGCCAGCAGCTTTATTCAGGGGGCGCGGGAGCAGTACTTC	CASSFIQGAREQYF
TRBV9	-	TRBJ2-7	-	TGTGCCAGCAGCGTAGGGGGGCAGGGACCCTACGAGCAGTACTTC	CASSVGGQGPYEQYF
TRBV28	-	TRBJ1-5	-	TGTGCCAGCAGCGGAACAGTCTTAAATCAGCCCCAGCATTTT	CASSGTVLNQPQHF
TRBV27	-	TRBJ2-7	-	TGTGCCAGCATGGGGCAGGGAAGGTCCCTCGAGCAGTACTTC	CASMGQGRSLEQYF
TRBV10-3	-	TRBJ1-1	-	TGTGCCACCCGCGACCCAAAACTTCAGGTCCTGTTT	CATRDPKLQVLF
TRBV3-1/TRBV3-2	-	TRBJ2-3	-	TGTGCCAGCAGCCAAGATAATCGGAAGGGTACGCAGTATTTT	CASSQDNRKGTQYF
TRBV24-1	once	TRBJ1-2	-	TGTGCCACCAGTGAAGGGGGCTATGGCTACACCTTC	CATSEGGYGYTF